Listed below are T cell receptor beta chains from one sample, sequenced in a study of beta chain features in type 1 diabetes. The method was immunoSEQ multiplex PCR; TCRdb's version includes in-frame clones alone and lacks a portion of them. The sample includes some 330,000 clones, 10% to 15% of them seen just once. Sequences were obtained from naive CD4+ T cells from blood. Every receptor here comes from a woman between 18 and 29 years old with type 1 diabetes. The CDR3 runs from the conserved cysteine through the conserved F or W. D genes are given only for firm matches. Part of the rows lack a size; the others show once, few, many or a class for expanded clones.

clone_size | j_call | cdr3_length | v_call | d_call | cdr3_nt | cdr3_aa
few | TRBJ2-5 | 14 | TRBV4-3 | . | TGCGCCAGCAGCCAAGGTGGCAGCCAAGAGACCCAGTACTTC | CASSQGGSQETQYF
few | TRBJ2-4 | 15 | TRBV11-2 | . | TGTGCCAGCAGCTCGAATTCGGGGTCCAAAAACATTCAGTACTTC | CASSSNSGSKNIQYF
few | TRBJ2-2 | 14 | TRBV7-2 | TRBD2 | TGTGCCAGGGAAAGCGGGGGAAACACCGGGGAGCTGTTTTTT | CARESGGNTGELFF
few | TRBJ1-1 | 15 | TRBV7-3 | TRBD1 | TGTGCCAGCAGCCTACAGGGGTATGGTCTCACTGAAGCTTTCTTT | CASSLQGYGLTEAFF
. | TRBJ2-4 | 16 | TRBV4-2 | . | TGTGCCAGCAGCCAAGACCGGGGGAGGGGGGAAAACATTCAGTACTTC | CASSQDRGRGENIQYF
few | TRBJ1-1 | 13 | TRBV7-9 | . | TGTGCCAGCAGCTTAGCGTATGGCACGGAAGCTTTCTTT | CASSLAYGTEAFF
. | TRBJ1-1 | 15 | TRBV11-2 | . | TGTGCCAGCAGCTTACGGGGGGGAGGGGACACTGAAGCTTTCTTT | CASSLRGGGDTEAFF
few | TRBJ2-3 | 14 | TRBV10-3 | . | TGTGCCGTGAGCGGCCCTTTTAGCACAGATACGCAGTATTTT | CAVSGPFSTDTQYF
few | TRBJ1-5 | 14 | TRBV7-9 | TRBD1 | TGTGCCAGCAGCCCTGGGACAGGGGATCAGCCCCAGCATTTT | CASSPGTGDQPQHF
. | TRBJ1-2 | 17 | TRBV29-1 | TRBD1 | TGCAGCGTTGAAGATCGGGGGACAGGGTCAATGAACTATGGCTACACCTTC | CSVEDRGTGSMNYGYTF
few | TRBJ2-1 | 13 | TRBV10-3 | TRBD2 | TGTGCCATCAGTGGACTAGCGGGAGACGAGCAGTTCTTC | CAISGLAGDEQFF
few | TRBJ1-1 | 14 | TRBV7-9 | TRBD1 | TGTGCCAGCAGCTTCCAGGGGGCTCGCACTGAAGCTTTCTTT | CASSFQGARTEAFF
. | TRBJ2-1 | 13 | TRBV25-1 | TRBD2 | TGTGCCAGTGGACTAGCGGGAGGCAATGAGCAGTTCTTC | CASGLAGGNEQFF
. | TRBJ2-7 | 13 | TRBV5-1 | TRBD1 | TGCGCCAGCAGCTTGGGGCAGGGGGACGAGCAGTACTTC | CASSLGQGDEQYF
. | TRBJ2-1 | 15 | TRBV4-3 | TRBD2 | TGCGCCAGCAGCCACCGGGGGGGTCAGTACAATGAGCAGTTCTTC | CASSHRGGQYNEQFF